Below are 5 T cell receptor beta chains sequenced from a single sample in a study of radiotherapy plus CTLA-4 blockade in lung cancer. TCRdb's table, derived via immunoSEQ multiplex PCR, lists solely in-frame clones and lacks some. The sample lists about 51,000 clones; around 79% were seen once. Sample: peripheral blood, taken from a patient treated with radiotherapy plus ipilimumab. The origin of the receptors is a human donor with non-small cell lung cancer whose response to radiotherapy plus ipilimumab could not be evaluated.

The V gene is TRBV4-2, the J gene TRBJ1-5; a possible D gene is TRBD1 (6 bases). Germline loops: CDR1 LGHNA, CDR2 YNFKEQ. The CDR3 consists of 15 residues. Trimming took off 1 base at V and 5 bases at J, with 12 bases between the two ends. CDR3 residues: CASSQGGGADQPQHF. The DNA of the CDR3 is TGTGCCAGCAGCCAAGGAGGGGGGGCCGATCAGCCCCAGCATTTT.

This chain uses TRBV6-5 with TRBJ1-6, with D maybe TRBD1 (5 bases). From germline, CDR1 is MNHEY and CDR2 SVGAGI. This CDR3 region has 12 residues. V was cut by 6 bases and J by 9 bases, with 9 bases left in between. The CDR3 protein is CASRGGSSPLHF. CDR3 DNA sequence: TGTGCCAGCAGGGGGGGGAGTTCACCCCTCCACTTT.

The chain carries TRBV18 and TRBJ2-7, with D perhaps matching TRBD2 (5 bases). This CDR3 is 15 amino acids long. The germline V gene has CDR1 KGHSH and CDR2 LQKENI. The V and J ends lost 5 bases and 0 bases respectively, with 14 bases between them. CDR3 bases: TGTGCCAGCTCAGGTTTAGGAGGATCCTCCTACGAGCAGTACTTC. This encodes CASSGLGGSSYEQYF.

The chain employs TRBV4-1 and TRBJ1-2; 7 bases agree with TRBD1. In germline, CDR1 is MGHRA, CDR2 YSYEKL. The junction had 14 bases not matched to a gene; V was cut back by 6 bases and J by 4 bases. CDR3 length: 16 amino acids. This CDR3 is CASSPTHAGTAYGYTF. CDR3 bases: TGCGCCAGCAGTCCTACTCATGCCGGGACAGCCTATGGCTACACCTTC.

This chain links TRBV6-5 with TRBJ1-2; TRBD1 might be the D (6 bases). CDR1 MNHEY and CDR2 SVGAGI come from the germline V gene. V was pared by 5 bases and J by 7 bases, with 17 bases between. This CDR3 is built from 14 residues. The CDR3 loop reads CASSLRDTLSGYTF. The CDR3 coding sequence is TGTGCCAGCAGTCTCCGGGACACCCTGTCTGGCTACACCTTC.